This T cell receptor beta chain is from a study of human T cells and chemical hapten exposure. Whole-study results and caveats: Relative to controls, expanded TCRs formed significantly more large CDR3 similarity clusters.

With respect to this clonotype: Antigen specificity is unknown.

J lost 5 bases, V lost 6 bases, and 11 bases had no gene match. The CDR3 spans 16 residues. Germline V gene sequence: CDR1 KGHSH, CDR2 LQKENI. Stated time point: pre-sensitization, week 0. The treatment here: therapeutic diphenylcyclopropenone sensitization with weekly scalp DPC. TCRdb re-derived calls from the RACE reads in MiXCR, one entry per CDR3 protein. The repertoire has around 330,000 distinct CDR3 sequences, about 5.4% of them found once; the top ten carry more than 8%. The receptor was isolated from a woman aged 18-29 years with alopecia areata. Some clones in this sample may be carry-over from other donors' samples. This specimen consisted of whole blood, obtained in connection with sensitization to the hapten diphenylcyclopropenone (DPC). The chain combines TRBV18 with TRBJ2-2, with TRBD1 matching over 8 bases. CDR3 coding DNA: TGTGCCAGCTCGAGCGGAAGGACAGGGAATACCGGGGAGCTGTTTTTT. Protein sequence: CASSSGRTGNTGELFF.